This T cell receptor beta chain is from a study of shared clonotypes between healthy human individuals. General study points: Compared with clonotypes that all four donors shared, non-shared clonotypes had lower generation probabilities.

All donors qualified as healthy HIV-negative adults and had experienced no recent acute infections or vaccinations. Trimming left V 8 bases short and J 6 bases short, with 11 bases between. This CDR3 contains 12 residues. CDR1 is MDHEN, CDR2 SYDVKM, per germline. Deep was the level used in running the assay. Sequencing used immunoSEQ multiplex PCR; TCRdb keeps in-frame clones, though not all of them. Seen here are some 2.3 million clones, 80% to 95% observed once, and the top ten hold about 0.39%. About this clone itself: The antigen is undetermined.

The source of this sequence is a man aged 18 to 30 in good health. Some clones in this sample may be carry-over from other donors' samples. The chain uses TRBV28 and TRBJ1-5; D unresolved. Sequencing was done on a sample of naive CD4+ T cells from PBMCs. Subset given: CD45RA+ positively selected. The CDR3 sequence: CASGTNLQPQHF. CDR3 coding DNA: TGTGCCAGCGGAACTAACCTTCAGCCCCAGCATTTT.